These T cell receptor beta chains were read from a single sample in a study of T cells in Graves' hyperthyroidism and ophthalmopathy. TCRdb reprocessed the multiplex PCR reads with MiXCR, giving one entry per CDR3 protein. The sample contains hundreds of thousands of distinct CDR3 sequences, about 24% of which appear only once. The sequenced material came from blood. Receptors were obtained from a woman younger than 45 with Graves' ophthalmopathy. Both conserved end residues are part of each CDR3. Each record gives: J gene, clone size, D gene, V gene, CDR3 DNA, CDR3 protein. The D gene is left open where the match is weak. Only some rows state a clone size, as once, few, many or a class for expanded clones.

J: TRBJ1-5
size: NA
D: NA
V: TRBV10-2
DNA: TGCGCCAGCAGTGAGTCGTCGGGGGGCAATCAGCCCCAGCATTTT
CDR3: CASSESSGGNQPQHF

J: TRBJ1-2
size: many
D: NA
V: TRBV12-3/TRBV12-4
DNA: TGTGCCAGCAGTCCCAGGGGAGGTGGCTACACCTTC
CDR3: CASSPRGGGYTF

J: TRBJ1-2
size: many
D: NA
V: TRBV12-3/TRBV12-4
DNA: TGTGCCAGCAGTTTATGGGGGGCCGAGGGCTACACCTTC
CDR3: CASSLWGAEGYTF

J: TRBJ2-4
size: many
D: NA
V: TRBV6-2/TRBV6-3
DNA: TGTGCCAGCAGTATGGGCATGGTAGCCAAAAACATTAAGTACTTC
CDR3: CASSMGMVAKNIKYF

J: TRBJ1-1
size: few
D: TRBD1
V: TRBV18
DNA: TGTGCCAGCTCACCAATCGGGACAGGGATGAACACTGAAGCTTTCTTT
CDR3: CASSPIGTGMNTEAFF

J: TRBJ2-5
size: many
D: TRBD1
V: TRBV7-2
DNA: TGTGCCAGCAGCTCCCCCGGGACAGGGGAGACCCAGTACTTC
CDR3: CASSSPGTGETQYF

J: TRBJ1-1
size: many
D: NA
V: TRBV7-8
DNA: TGTGCCAGCAGCTTACTAGGGCCGGGCACTGAAGCTTTCTTT
CDR3: CASSLLGPGTEAFF

J: TRBJ2-5
size: few
D: NA
V: TRBV27
DNA: TGTGCCAGCAGTTTATCGACGGGAAGGGAGACCCAGTACTTC
CDR3: CASSLSTGRETQYF

J: TRBJ2-7
size: NA
D: NA
V: TRBV7-2
DNA: TGTGCCAGCAGCCCTTCGGTGGTCCACGAGCAGTACTTC
CDR3: CASSPSVVHEQYF

J: TRBJ1-1
size: NA
D: TRBD1
V: TRBV12-3/TRBV12-4
DNA: TGTGCCATCGCACAGGGGGTTGAAGCTTTCTTT
CDR3: CAIAQGVEAFF

J: TRBJ1-2
size: many
D: NA
V: TRBV6-2/TRBV6-3
DNA: TGTGCCAGCAGTTACGTCTCGGGGGCTTATGGCTACACCTTC
CDR3: CASSYVSGAYGYTF

J: TRBJ1-5
size: NA
D: NA
V: TRBV19
DNA: TGTGCCAGTAGTATAGGAACAGGGCGTTATCAGCCCCAGCATTTT
CDR3: CASSIGTGRYQPQHF

J: TRBJ1-1
size: NA
D: TRBD1
V: TRBV6-2/TRBV6-3
DNA: TGTGCCAGCACCTTATTCACCACCGTGTGGCAGGGGGATTCTGAAGCTTTCTTT
CDR3: CASTLFTTVWQGDSEAFF

J: TRBJ1-6
size: few
D: NA
V: TRBV19
DNA: TGTGCCGGGATGGACAGCTCCTATAATTCACCCCTCCACTTT
CDR3: CAGMDSSYNSPLHF